This T cell receptor (beta chain) was identified in a study of shared clonotypes between healthy human individuals. Notes on the study in general: The generation probabilities recorded for non-shared clonotypes fell below those of clonotypes shared by all four donors. Naive CD4 clonotype sharing across a handful of donors was approximately 5%. Tissue TCR repertoires likely differ from these blood-only repertoires.

Authors' analysis steps: As immunoSEQ supplied junction-only sequences (without quality scores), filtering differed. Method: immunoSEQ multiplex PCR; TCRdb's copy keeps in-frame clones and lacks some. That table furnishes V, J and clone size, whereas the DNA furnished D and trimming. In the table there are about 2.3 million clones, roughly 93% of which are singletons. This CDR3 has 14 residues. Germline loops: CDR1 SGDLS, CDR2 YYNGEE. Trimming pared 3 bases from V and 3 bases from J, leaving 7 bases between. Of note for this clone: Its cognate antigen is unknown. Within the sample, other DNA sequences also encode this same CDR3.

The sequenced sample consisted of naive CD4+ T cells from PBMCs. Noted subset: CD45RA+ positively selected. The V gene is TRBV9, the J gene TRBJ2-6; no reliable D call. The sequence derives from a man between 18 and 35 years old in good health. Some clones in this sample may be carry-over from other donors' samples. The CDR3 nucleotides read TGTGCCAGCAGCGCTCGGAGTGGGGCCAACGTCCTGACTTTC. Its protein product is CASSARSGANVLTF. Full variable domain (outside the CDR3, taken from reference TRBV9 and TRBJ2-6): DSGVTQTPKHLITATGQRVTLRCSPRSGDLSVYWYQQSLDQGLQFLIQYYNGEERAKGNILERFSAQQFPDLHSELNLSSLELGDSALYFCASSARSGANVLTFGAGSRLTVL.